Included here is one T cell receptor (beta chain) sequence, with context. The antigen is unknown. Under the authors' procedure: ImmunoSEQ sequences covered only the junction and lacked quality scores; filtering therefore differed. Profiling relied on immunoSEQ multiplex PCR, and the TCRdb table lists in-frame clones only, not all of them. V, J and clone size derive from that table, while D and trimming were established from the DNA sequence. The data show approximately 530,000 clones, approximately 95% seen once. CDR1 and CDR2 from the germline V gene are MRHNA and SNTAGT. V was shortened by 3 bases and J by 3 bases, with 7 bases between the two germline ends. The CDR3 has 13 residues. This specimen comes from a study of shared clonotypes between healthy human individuals. Background on the study: Three plates each covered CD4 naive and memory; CD8 naive two, CD8 memory one.

Every donor, a Caucasian adult, lived in Nashville, Tennessee. Study observations and caveats: Rarefaction showed sorted-subset sequencing was incomplete despite large depth.

Material for sequencing was naive CD4+ T cells sorted from blood. Subset reported: CD45RA+ positively selected. The TCR sequence derives from a woman in her 30s in good health. This sequence joins TRBV6-4 and TRBJ2-3; D may be TRBD2 (5 bases). The CDR3, as DNA: TGTGCCAGCAGTGAACAGCGGACAGATACGCAGTATTTT. Encoded protein: CASSEQRTDTQYF.